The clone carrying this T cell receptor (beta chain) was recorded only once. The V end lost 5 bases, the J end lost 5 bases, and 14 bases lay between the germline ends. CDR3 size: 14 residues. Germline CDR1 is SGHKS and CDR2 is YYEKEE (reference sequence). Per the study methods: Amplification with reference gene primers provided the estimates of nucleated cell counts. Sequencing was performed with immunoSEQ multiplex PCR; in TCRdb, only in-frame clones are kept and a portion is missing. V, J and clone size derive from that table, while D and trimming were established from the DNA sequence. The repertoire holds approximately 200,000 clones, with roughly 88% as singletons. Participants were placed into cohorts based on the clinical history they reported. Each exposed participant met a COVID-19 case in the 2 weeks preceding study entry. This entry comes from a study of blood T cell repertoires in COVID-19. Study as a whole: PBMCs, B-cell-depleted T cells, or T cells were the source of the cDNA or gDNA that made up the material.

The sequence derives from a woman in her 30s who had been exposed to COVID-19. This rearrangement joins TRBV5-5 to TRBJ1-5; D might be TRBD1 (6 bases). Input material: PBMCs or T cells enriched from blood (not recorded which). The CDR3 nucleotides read TGTGCCAGCAGTGGGGACACGGCTTATCAGCCCCAGCATTTT. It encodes CASSGDTAYQPQHF.